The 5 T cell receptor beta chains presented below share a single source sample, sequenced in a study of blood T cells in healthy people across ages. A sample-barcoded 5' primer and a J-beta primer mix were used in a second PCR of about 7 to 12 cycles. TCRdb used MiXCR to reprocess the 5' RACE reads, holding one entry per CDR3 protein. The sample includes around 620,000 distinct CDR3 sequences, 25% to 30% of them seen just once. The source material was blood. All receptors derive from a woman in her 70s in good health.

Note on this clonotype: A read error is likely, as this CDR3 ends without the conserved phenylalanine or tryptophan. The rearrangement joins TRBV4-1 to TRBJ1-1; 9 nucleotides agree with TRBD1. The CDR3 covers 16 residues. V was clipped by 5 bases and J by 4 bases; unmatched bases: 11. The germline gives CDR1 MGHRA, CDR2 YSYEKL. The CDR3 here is CASSVWTGEGGTEAFL. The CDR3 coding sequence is TGCGCCAGCAGCGTCTGGACAGGGGAGGGTGGCACTGAAGCTTTCCTT.

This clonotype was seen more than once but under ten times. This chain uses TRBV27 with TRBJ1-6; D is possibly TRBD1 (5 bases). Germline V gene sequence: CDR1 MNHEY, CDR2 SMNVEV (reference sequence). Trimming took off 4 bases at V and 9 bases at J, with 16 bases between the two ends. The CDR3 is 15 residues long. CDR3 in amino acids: CASSSTRDPSSPLHF. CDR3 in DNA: TGTGCCAGCAGTTCCACTCGGGACCCCAGTTCACCCCTCCACTTT.

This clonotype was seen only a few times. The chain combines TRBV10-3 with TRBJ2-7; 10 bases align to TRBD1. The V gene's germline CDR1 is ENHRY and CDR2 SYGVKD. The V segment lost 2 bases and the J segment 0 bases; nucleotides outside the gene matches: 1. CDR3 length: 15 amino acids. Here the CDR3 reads CAISEGDRGSYEQYF. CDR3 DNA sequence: TGTGCCATCAGTGAGGGGGACAGGGGCTCCTACGAGCAGTACTTC.

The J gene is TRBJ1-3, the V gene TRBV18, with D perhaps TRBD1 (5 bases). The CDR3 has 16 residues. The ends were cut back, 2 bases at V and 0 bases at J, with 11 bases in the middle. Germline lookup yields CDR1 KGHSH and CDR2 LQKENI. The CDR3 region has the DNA TGTGCCAGCTCACCAGGGGGAGACTACTCTGGAAACACCATATATTTT. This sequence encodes CASSPGGDYSGNTIYF.

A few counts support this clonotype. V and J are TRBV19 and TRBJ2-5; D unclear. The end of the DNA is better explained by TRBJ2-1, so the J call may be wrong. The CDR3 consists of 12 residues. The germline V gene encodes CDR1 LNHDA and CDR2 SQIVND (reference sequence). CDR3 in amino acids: CASSIESDEQFF. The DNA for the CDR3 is TGTGCCAGTAGTATAGAATCCGATGAGCAGTTCTTC.